This T cell receptor (beta chain) was identified during a study of shared clonotypes between healthy human individuals. Whole-study results and caveats: In a handful of donors, about 5% of naive CD4 clonotypes appeared in common.

As for this clone: Antigen unknown.

CD45RO-negative cells were positively selected for CCR7, leaving out terminally differentiated effector memory CD45RA+ cells. Sorted-subset replicate PCR reactions were performed with about 190 ng DNA, corresponding to some 32,000 T cell genomes. The table came from immunoSEQ multiplex PCR; TCRdb's copy has only in-frame clones and leaves some out. There are 500,000 to 700,000 clones in the sample; about 95% occur only once, and 0.11% lies in the top ten. This CDR3 is built from 14 residues. CDR1 is SGHDT, CDR2 YYEEEE, per germline. Trimming left V 1 base short and J 3 bases short, with 8 bases between.

Sequenced material: naive CD8+ T cells sorted from blood. The rearrangement uses TRBV5-6 and TRBJ1-5, with unresolved D. This TCR came from a woman aged 30 to 39 in good health. The CDR3 nucleotides read TGTGCCAGCAGCTTGTACGGGAACAATCAGCCCCAGCATTTT. This encodes CASSLYGNNQPQHF.